These 2 T cell receptor beta chains were all obtained from the same sample, sequenced in a study of human T cells and chemical hapten exposure (dated by TCRdb to the early 2020s). Reading the label with the study, this specimen's time point is: patch test 3, about 24 weeks after DPC sensitization. The sample's treatment or condition label, in plain terms: therapeutic diphenylcyclopropenone sensitization with weekly scalp DPC. Receptor amplification or capture employed RACE. Sequencing used a NextSeq 500. TCRdb ran its own pipeline on the public reads, namely fastp trimming at Q25 and MiXCR clone calling, and kept in-frame beta chains. Rows are unified per CDR3 protein, each entry keeping the most common DNA and genes. Recorded for this sample are tens of thousands of distinct CDR3 sequences; roughly 11% of them occurred a single time. The ten largest account for approximately 1% of the sample. The sample consisted of whole blood, taken in connection with sensitization to the hapten diphenylcyclopropenone (DPC). The receptors were gathered from a woman in her twenties or thirties with alopecia areata. Some clones in this sample may be carry-over from other donors' samples.

A remark on this clonotype: A much larger clonotype is one base distant, so this may be a read error. J is TRBJ2-1 and V is TRBV9; D unresolved. Germline V CDR1 and CDR2: SGDLS, YYNGEE. CDR3 size: 14 residues. The CDR3 coding sequence is TGTACCAGCAGCGTAGGTAGTCCGTACAATGAGCAGTTCTTC. Protein product: CTSSVGSPYNEQFF.

This clonotype was recorded many times. The chain combines TRBV7-2 with TRBJ2-3; D unresolved. The CDR3 spans 13 residues. Germline CDR1 and CDR2: SGHTA and FQGNSA. With 6 bases removed from V and 2 bases from J, the gap between germline ends came to 9 bases. CDR3 amino acids: CASRKSDTDTQYF. As DNA, the CDR3 is TGTGCCAGCAGGAAATCCGACACAGATACGCAGTATTTT.